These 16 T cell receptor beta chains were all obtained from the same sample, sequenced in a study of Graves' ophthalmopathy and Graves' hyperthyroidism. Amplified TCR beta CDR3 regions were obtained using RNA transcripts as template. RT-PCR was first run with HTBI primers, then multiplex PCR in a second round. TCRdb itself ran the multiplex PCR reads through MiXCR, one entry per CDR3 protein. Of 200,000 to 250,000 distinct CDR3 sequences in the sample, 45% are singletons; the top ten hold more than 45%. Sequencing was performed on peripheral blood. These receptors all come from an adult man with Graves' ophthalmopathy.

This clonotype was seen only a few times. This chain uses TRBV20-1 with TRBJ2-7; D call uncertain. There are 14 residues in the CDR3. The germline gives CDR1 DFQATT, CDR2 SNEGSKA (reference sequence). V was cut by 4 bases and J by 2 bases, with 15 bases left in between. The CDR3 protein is CSATRLRHTYEQYF. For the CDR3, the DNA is TGCAGTGCTACCAGACTGAGACATACCTACGAGCAGTACTTC.

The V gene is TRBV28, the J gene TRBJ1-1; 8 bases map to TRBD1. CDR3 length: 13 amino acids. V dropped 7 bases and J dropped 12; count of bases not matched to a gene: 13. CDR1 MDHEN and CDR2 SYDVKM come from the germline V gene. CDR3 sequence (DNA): TGTGCCAGCAAAGCAGGGGGCAGTAGGAGGCCTTTCTTT. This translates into CASKAGGSRRPFF. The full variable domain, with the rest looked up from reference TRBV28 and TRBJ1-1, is DVKVTQSSRYLVKRTGEKVFLECVQDMDHENMFWYRQDPGLGLRLIYFSYDVKMKEKGDIPEGYSVSREKKERFSLILESASTNQTSMYLCASKAGGSRRPFFGQGTRLTVV.

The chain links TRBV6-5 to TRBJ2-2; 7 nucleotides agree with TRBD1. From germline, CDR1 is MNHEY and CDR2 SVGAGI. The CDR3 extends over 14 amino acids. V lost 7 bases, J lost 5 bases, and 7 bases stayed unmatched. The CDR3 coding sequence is TGTGCCAGCAAGACAGGGATGGTAACCGGGGAGCTGTTTTTT. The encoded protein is CASKTGMVTGELFF.

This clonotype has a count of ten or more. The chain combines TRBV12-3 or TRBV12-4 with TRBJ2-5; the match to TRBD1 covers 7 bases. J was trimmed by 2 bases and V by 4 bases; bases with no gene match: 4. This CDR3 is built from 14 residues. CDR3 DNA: TGTGCCAGCAGTTACGGGACAGTGCAAGAGACCCAGTACTTC. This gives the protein CASSYGTVQETQYF.

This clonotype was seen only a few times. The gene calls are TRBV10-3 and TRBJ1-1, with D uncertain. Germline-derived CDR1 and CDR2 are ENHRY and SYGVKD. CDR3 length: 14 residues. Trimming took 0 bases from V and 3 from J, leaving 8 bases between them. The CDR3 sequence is CAISESTWDTEAFF. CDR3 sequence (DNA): TGTGCCATCAGTGAGTCGACATGGGACACTGAAGCTTTCTTT.

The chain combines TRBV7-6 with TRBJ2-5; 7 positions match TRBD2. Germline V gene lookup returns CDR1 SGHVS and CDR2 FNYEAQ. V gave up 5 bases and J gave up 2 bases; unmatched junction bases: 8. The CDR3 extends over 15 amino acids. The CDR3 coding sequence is TGTGCCAGCAGCGGTATCGCGGGAGTGCAAGAGACCCAGTACTTC. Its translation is CASSGIAGVQETQYF.

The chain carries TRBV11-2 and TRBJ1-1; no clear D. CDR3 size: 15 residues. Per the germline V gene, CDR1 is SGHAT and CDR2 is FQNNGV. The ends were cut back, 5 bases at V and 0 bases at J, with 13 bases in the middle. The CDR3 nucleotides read TGTGCCAGCAGCCTTGGCAGAAACATGAACACTGAAGCTTTCTTT. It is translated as CASSLGRNMNTEAFF.

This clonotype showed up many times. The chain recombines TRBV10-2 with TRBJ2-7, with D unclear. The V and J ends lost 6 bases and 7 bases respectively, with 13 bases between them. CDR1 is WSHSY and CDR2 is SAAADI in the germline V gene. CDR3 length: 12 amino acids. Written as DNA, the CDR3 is TGCGCCAGCAGCCGAGATAAAGGGGAGCAGTACTTC. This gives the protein CASSRDKGEQYF.

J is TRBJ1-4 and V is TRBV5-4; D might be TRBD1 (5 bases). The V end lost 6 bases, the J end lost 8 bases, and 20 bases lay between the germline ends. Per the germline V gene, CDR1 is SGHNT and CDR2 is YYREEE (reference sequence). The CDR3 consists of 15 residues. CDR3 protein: CASKWWGDPIEKLFF. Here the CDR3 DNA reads TGTGCCAGCAAGTGGTGGGGGGATCCGATCGAAAAACTGTTTTTT. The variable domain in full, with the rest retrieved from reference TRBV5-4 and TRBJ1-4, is ETGVTQSPTHLIKTRGQQVTLRCSSQSGHNTVSWYQQALGQGPQFIFQYYREEENGRGNFPPRFSGLQFPNYSSELNVNALELDDSALYLCASKWWGDPIEKLFFGSGTQLSVL.

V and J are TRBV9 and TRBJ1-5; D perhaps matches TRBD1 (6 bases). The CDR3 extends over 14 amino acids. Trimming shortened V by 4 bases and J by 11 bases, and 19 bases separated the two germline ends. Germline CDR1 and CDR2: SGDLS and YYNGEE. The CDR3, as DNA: TGTGCCAGCAGCCTGGGACAAGAGCAAGAGACCCAGCATTTT. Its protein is CASSLGQEQETQHF.

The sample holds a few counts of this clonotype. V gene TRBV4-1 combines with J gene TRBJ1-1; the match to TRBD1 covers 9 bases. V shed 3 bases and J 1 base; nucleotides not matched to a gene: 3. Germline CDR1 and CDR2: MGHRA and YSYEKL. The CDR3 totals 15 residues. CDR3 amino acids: CASSQGGQGNTEAFF. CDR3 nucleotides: TGCGCCAGCAGCCAGGGGGGACAGGGGAACACTGAAGCTTTCTTT.

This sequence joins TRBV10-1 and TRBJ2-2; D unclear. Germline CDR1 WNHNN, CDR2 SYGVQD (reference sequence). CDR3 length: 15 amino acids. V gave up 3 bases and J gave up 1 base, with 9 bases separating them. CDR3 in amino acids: CASSDNSVNTGELFF. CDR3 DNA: TGCGCCAGCAGTGACAACTCAGTGAACACCGGGGAGCTGTTTTTT.

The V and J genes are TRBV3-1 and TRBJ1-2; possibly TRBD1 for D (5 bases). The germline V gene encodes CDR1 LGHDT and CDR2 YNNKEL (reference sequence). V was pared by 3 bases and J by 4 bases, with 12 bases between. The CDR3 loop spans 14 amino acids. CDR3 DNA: TGTGCCAGCAGCCAGCAGGGTTCTTTCTATGGCTACACCTTC. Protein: CASSQQGSFYGYTF.

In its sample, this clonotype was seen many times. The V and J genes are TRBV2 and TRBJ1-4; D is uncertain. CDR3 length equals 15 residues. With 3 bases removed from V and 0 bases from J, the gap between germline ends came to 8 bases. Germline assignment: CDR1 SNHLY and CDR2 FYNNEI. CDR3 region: CASSDVRSTNEKLFF. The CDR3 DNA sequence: TGTGCCAGCAGTGATGTTCGGTCAACTAATGAAAAACTGTTTTTT. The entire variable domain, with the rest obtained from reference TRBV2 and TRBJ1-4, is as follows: EPEVTQTPSHQVTQMGQEVILRCVPISNHLYFYWYRQILGQKVEFLVSFYNNEISEKSEIFDDQFSVERPDGSNFTLKIRSTKLEDSAMYFCASSDVRSTNEKLFFGSGTQLSVL.

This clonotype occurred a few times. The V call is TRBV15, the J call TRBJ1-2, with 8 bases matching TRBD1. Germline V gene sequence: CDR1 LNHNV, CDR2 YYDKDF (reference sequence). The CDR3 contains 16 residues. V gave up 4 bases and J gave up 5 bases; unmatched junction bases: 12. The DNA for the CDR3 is TGTGCCACCAGCAAGGAATCGACAGGGGCGACTTATGGCTACACCTTC. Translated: CATSKESTGATYGYTF.

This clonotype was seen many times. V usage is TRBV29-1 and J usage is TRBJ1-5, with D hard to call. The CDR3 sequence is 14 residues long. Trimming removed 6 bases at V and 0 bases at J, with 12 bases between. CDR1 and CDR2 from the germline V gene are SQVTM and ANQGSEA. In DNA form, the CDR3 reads TGCAGCGTAGTATCCGCAGCTAGCAATCAGCCCCAGCATTTT. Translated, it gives CSVVSAASNQPQHF.